Presented here are 32 T cell receptor beta chains from one specimen sequenced in a study of T cell responses to AZD1222 COVID-19 vaccine. Libraries were prepared by immunoSEQ multiplex PCR; TCRdb keeps only in-frame clonotypes and omits some of them. The table has around 140,000 clones, roughly nine tenths seen once. The starting material was peripheral blood, obtained on day 0 of AZD1222 vaccination. The receptors here all came from an adult in good health.

This clone was observed a handful of times. The chain carries TRBV5-3 and TRBJ2-7, with TRBD2 matching 12 bases. TRBV5-3 is filed as an ORF, its function uncertain. The CDR3 extends over 16 amino acids. The trim removed 6 bases at V and 7 bases at J, leaving 14 bases unmatched. The CDR3 spells CARTNPPTSGRKEQYF. CDR3 DNA sequence: TGTGCCAGAACCAACCCACCGACTAGCGGGAGAAAGGAGCAGTACTTC.

The chain links TRBV18 to TRBJ1-3; D gene ambiguous. The CDR3 covers 18 residues. Germline V gene sequence: CDR1 KGHSH, CDR2 LQKENI. Deletions cut 0 bases from V and 1 base from J, with 16 bases between. The CDR3 coding sequence is TGTGCCAGCTCACCACCGGTTGGCGGAGCGGTATCTGGAAACACCATATATTTT. Its protein is CASSPPVGGAVSGNTIYF. The variable domain in full, completed from reference TRBV18 and TRBJ1-3, reads NAGVMQNPRHLVRRRGQEARLRCSPMKGHSHVYWYRQLPEEGLKFMVYLQKENIIDESGMPKERFSAEFPKEGPSILRIQQVVRGDSAAYFCASSPPVGGAVSGNTIYFGEGSWLTVV.

This chain uses TRBV7-2 with TRBJ2-5; D might be TRBD1 or TRBD2, each matching 6 bases. From germline, CDR1 is SGHTA and CDR2 FQGNSA. The germline V and J ends were trimmed by 2 bases and 6 bases, with 19 bases remaining between them. The CDR3 is 16 residues long. The CDR3 loop is CASSLPGAVVEKTQYF. The CDR3 region has the DNA TGTGCCAGCAGCTTACCGGGGGCTGTGGTGGAGAAGACCCAGTACTTC.

V and J are TRBV4-3 and TRBJ1-5; no clear D. Trimming shortened V by 0 bases and J by 5 bases, and 8 bases separated the two germline ends. The germline CDR1 and CDR2 sequences are LGHNA and YSLEER. The CDR3 loop spans 14 amino acids. The CDR3 is CASSQEIYDQPQHF. CDR3 in DNA: TGCGCCAGCAGCCAAGAAATTTACGATCAGCCCCAGCATTTT.

V and J are TRBV5-1 and TRBJ2-5; 7 bases map to TRBD2. CDR3 length equals 15 residues. The J segment lost 5 bases and the V segment lost 4 bases, leaving 11 bases of the junction unmatched. Germline V gives CDR1 SGHRS, CDR2 YFSETQ. The CDR3 region has the DNA TGCGCCAGCAGCAGGGGCGCTACCGGGGGGGAGACCCAGTACTTC. Translation: CASSRGATGGETQYF.

The chain couples TRBV24-1 to TRBJ1-2; D gene ambiguous. The V end was cut by 4 bases, the J end by 2 bases, with 7 bases between. The germline V gene has CDR1 KGHDR and CDR2 SFDVKD. This CDR3 is 13 amino acids long. The CDR3 sequence is CATSEAVNYGYTF. The CDR3 DNA sequence: TGTGCCACCAGTGAAGCAGTAAACTATGGCTACACCTTC.

The rearrangement uses TRBV7-2 and TRBJ2-1, with D possibly being TRBD2 (6 bases). Looked up from germline, CDR1 is SGHTA and CDR2 is FQGNSA. The CDR3 consists of 16 residues. V dropped 5 bases and J dropped 0 bases, with 14 bases sitting between them. CDR3 in amino acids: CASSRDSAGSYNEQFF. CDR3 nucleotides: TGTGCCAGCAGCCGGGATTCAGCGGGCTCCTACAATGAGCAGTTCTTC.

The chain carries TRBV18 and TRBJ1-3; the D gene is possibly TRBD1 (5 bases). Germline V CDR1 and CDR2: KGHSH, LQKENI. The CDR3 contains 15 residues. The V and J ends lost 4 bases and 5 bases respectively, with 15 bases between them. This chain's CDR3 is CASSQEGPSRNTIYF. In nucleotides, the CDR3 is TGTGCCAGCTCACAAGAGGGGCCCTCCAGAAACACCATATATTTT. Supplemented by reference TRBV18 and TRBJ1-3, the full variable domain reads NAGVMQNPRHLVRRRGQEARLRCSPMKGHSHVYWYRQLPEEGLKFMVYLQKENIIDESGMPKERFSAEFPKEGPSILRIQQVVRGDSAAYFCASSQEGPSRNTIYFGEGSWLTVV.

This sequence joins TRBV24-1 and TRBJ1-5; D remains ambiguous. In germline, CDR1 is KGHDR, CDR2 SFDVKD. This CDR3 contains 12 residues. Trimming cost V 4 bases and J 11 bases, with 11 bases left between them. In nucleotides, the CDR3 is TGTGCCACCAGTGACCCCCTCGGGACCCAGCATTTT. This sequence encodes CATSDPLGTQHF.

The gene calls are TRBV5-6 and TRBJ1-5, with D hard to call. Trimming pared 3 bases from V and 5 bases from J, leaving 15 bases between. This CDR3 is 15 amino acids long. CDR1 and CDR2 (germline): SGHDT, YYEEEE. For the CDR3, the DNA is TGTGCCAGCAGCTCCTTAAAATTGGGCGATCAGCCCCAGCATTTT. Translating gives CASSSLKLGDQPQHF. Together with reference TRBV5-6 and TRBJ1-5, the CDR3 gives the full variable domain: DAGVTQSPTHLIKTRGQQVTLRCSPKSGHDTVSWYQQALGQGPQFIFQYYEEEERQRGNFPDRFSGHQFPNYSSELNVNALLLGDSALYLCASSSLKLGDQPQHFGDGTRLSIL.

The chain uses TRBV9 and TRBJ1-1; tentative D call: TRBD1 (6 bases). The CDR3 totals 14 residues. Germline V CDR1 and CDR2: SGDLS, YYNGEE. V lost 0 bases and J 4 bases, leaving 10 bases between the germline ends. The CDR3 here is CASSVDGGATEAFF. The CDR3, as DNA: TGTGCCAGCAGCGTAGATGGGGGGGCCACTGAAGCTTTCTTT.

This clone was detected a few times. The chain combines TRBV7-2 with TRBJ2-3; D remains unclear. This CDR3 spans 12 amino acids. Germline CDR1 SGHTA, CDR2 FQGNSA. V lost 5 bases to trimming and J lost 6 bases, with 9 bases between them. The CDR3 DNA reads TGTGCCAGCAGCCTTATTTCCGATACGCAGTATTTT. It encodes CASSLISDTQYF. Full variable domain (rest looked up from reference TRBV7-2 and TRBJ2-3): GAGVSQSPSNKVTEKGKDVELRCDPISGHTALYWYRQSLGQGLEFLIYFQGNSAPDKSGLPSDRFSAERTGGSVSTLTIQRTQQEDSAVYLCASSLISDTQYFGPGTRLTVL.

V usage is TRBV10-1 and J usage is TRBJ2-2, with D possibly TRBD1 on 5 matching bases. Trimming shortened V by 4 bases and J by 9 bases, and 12 bases separated the two germline ends. Germline V lookup: CDR1 WNHNN, CDR2 SYGVQD (reference sequence). This CDR3 is built from 13 residues. CDR3 nucleotide sequence: TGCGCCAGCAGTGGAACAGGTTTCAGGGAGCTGTTTTTT. Encoded protein: CASSGTGFRELFF.

The rearrangement joins TRBV7-9 to TRBJ1-6, with TRBD1 identical over 9 bases. Losses at the gene ends were 5 bases for V and 9 bases for J; bases not matched to a gene: 11. This CDR3 is 16 amino acids long. Germline CDR1 and CDR2: SEHNR and FQNEAQ (reference sequence). The CDR3 DNA reads TGTGCCAGCAGCGCCGGGACAGGGCGAAACGGTTCACCCCTCCACTTT. This translates into CASSAGTGRNGSPLHF.

Only one count was recorded for this clone. This sequence joins TRBV7-2 and TRBJ2-2; a possible D gene is TRBD2 (6 bases). Germline values: CDR1 SGHTA, CDR2 FQGNSA. The CDR3 is made up of 14 amino acids. The ends were cut back, 3 bases at V and 6 bases at J, with 11 bases in the middle. The CDR3: CASSFGGMAGELFF. The CDR3, as DNA: TGTGCCAGCAGCTTCGGAGGGATGGCCGGGGAGCTGTTTTTT.

This clone was detected a few times. This sample includes further DNA sequences coding for the same CDR3. The CDR3 bases are TGTGCCAGCAGCGTAGGACAAGCCGGTAATTCACCCCTCCACTTT. It encodes CASSVGQAGNSPLHF. The gene calls are TRBV9 and TRBJ1-6; D unclear. Trimming took off 0 bases at V and 6 bases at J, with 10 bases between the two ends. Germline CDR1 and CDR2: SGDLS and YYNGEE. The CDR3 consists of 15 residues.

This chain uses TRBV7-2 with TRBJ1-6; D is ambiguous. There are 13 residues in the CDR3. Trimming removed 5 bases at V and 6 bases at J, with 8 bases between. Germline values: CDR1 SGHTA, CDR2 FQGNSA. CDR3 protein: CASSLNLNSPLHF. The CDR3 coding sequence is TGTGCCAGCAGCCTGAACCTTAATTCACCCCTCCACTTT.

This clone was detected only a few times. The chain uses TRBV4-1 and TRBJ2-1; perhaps TRBD2 as D (6 bases). The V gene lost 2 bases and the J gene lost 8 bases, with 22 bases spanning the gap. The V gene's germline CDR1 is MGHRA and CDR2 YSYEKL. CDR3 length: 17 residues. The CDR3 DNA follows: TGCGCCAGCAGCCAACCTGTTGTAATCGGGAGTAAAGATGAGCAGTTCTTC. This encodes CASSQPVVIGSKDEQFF.

This clone was seen only once. V gene TRBV5-1 combines with J gene TRBJ2-3; D ambiguous. Trimming took 0 bases from V and 3 from J, leaving 11 bases between them. Per germline, CDR1 SGHRS and CDR2 YFSETQ. This CDR3 has 15 residues. CDR3 residues: CASSLGQVGTDTQYF. The CDR3 region has the DNA TGCGCCAGCAGCTTGGGGCAGGTAGGGACAGATACGCAGTATTTT. The full variable domain, rest sourced from reference TRBV5-1 and TRBJ2-3, is KAGVTQTPRYLIKTRGQQVTLSCSPISGHRSVSWYQQTPGQGLQFLFEYFSETQRNKGNFPGRFSGRQFSNSRSEMNVSTLELGDSALYLCASSLGQVGTDTQYFGPGTRLTVL.

The rearrangement links TRBV21-1 to TRBJ2-1. TRBV21-1 is noted as a pseudogene. CDR3 length: 18 amino acids. CDR3 bases: TGTGCCAGCTCTCTGATTTCTAGGGGAGCCTATAACTACAATGAGCAGTTCTTC. Translation: CASSLISRGAYNYNEQFF.

The gene calls are TRBV9 and TRBJ2-5, with 14 positions matching TRBD2. The CDR3 has 17 amino acids. CDR1 and CDR2 from the germline V gene are SGDLS and YYNGEE. Trimming at V came to 2 bases and at J to 4 bases, leaving 7 bases not matched to a gene. CDR3: CASSVSGTSGSRETQYF. The CDR3 bases are TGTGCCAGCAGCGTTTCCGGGACTAGCGGGAGTAGAGAGACCCAGTACTTC.

The chain is built from TRBV5-4 and TRBJ1-2, with a tentative D call TRBD1 (6 bases). The CDR3 runs 15 residues. CDR1 and CDR2 (germline): SGHNT, YYREEE (reference sequence). Trimming pared 0 bases from V and 5 bases from J, leaving 14 bases between. Written as DNA, the CDR3 is TGTGCCAGCAGCTTGGATATGGGCAGGGGATATGGCTACACCTTC. The encoded protein is CASSLDMGRGYGYTF.

This clone has only one observation. This rearrangement joins TRBV19 to TRBJ2-1; no reliable D call. There are 12 residues in the CDR3. The germline V and J ends were trimmed by 5 bases and 6 bases, with 8 bases remaining between them. Germline V gives CDR1 LNHDA, CDR2 SQIVND (reference sequence). The CDR3 DNA reads as TGTGCCAGTAGTTCCAACTTCAATGAGCAGTTCTTC. It encodes CASSSNFNEQFF.

The rearrangement joins TRBV4-3 to TRBJ2-3; tentative D call: TRBD2 (6 bases). Germline V gives CDR1 LGHNA, CDR2 YSLEER. Trimming took off 7 bases at V and 2 bases at J, with 34 bases between the two ends. The CDR3 runs to 21 residues. For the CDR3, the DNA is TGCGCCAGCAAGTATCATGGAGGGCGGGCAAACGGCCCTCAAAACACAGATACGCAGTATTTT. Its protein product is CASKYHGGRANGPQNTDTQYF.

The rearrangement uses TRBV12-3 or TRBV12-4 and TRBJ1-3; weak D call: TRBD1 (6 bases). The CDR3 has 13 residues. V was clipped by 5 bases and J by 16 bases, with 21 bases between them. For the CDR3, the DNA is TGTGCCAGCAGTCAGGGGCTAATACAGGATGTGTATTTT. It yields the protein CASSQGLIQDVYF.

The gene calls are TRBV2 and TRBJ1-6; D is perhaps TRBD1 (6 bases). Between the trimmed V and J ends, which lost 7 bases and 7 bases, there was a span of 8 bases. In germline, CDR1 is SNHLY, CDR2 FYNNEI. The CDR3 runs to 12 residues. The CDR3 sequence is CASNRANSPLHF. CDR3 DNA: TGTGCCAGCAACAGGGCAAATTCACCCCTCCACTTT.

V gene TRBV18 combines with J gene TRBJ2-3; 10 bases match TRBD2. The CDR3 covers 15 residues. CDR1 KGHSH and CDR2 LQKENI come from the germline V gene. Trimming took 4 bases from V and 6 from J; bases not matched to a gene: 7. For the CDR3, the DNA is TGTGCCAGCTCACAGACTATAGCGGGGGGCGATACGCAGTATTTT. It is translated as CASSQTIAGGDTQYF.

V and J are TRBV6-4 and TRBJ1-5; D is perhaps TRBD1 (6 bases). V was pared by 2 bases and J by 14 bases, with 13 bases between. CDR3 length: 12 residues. Germline CDR1 is MRHNA and CDR2 is SNTAGT. In DNA form, the CDR3 reads TGTGCCAGCAGTGACACAGGGCGAGTTGAGCATTTT. It encodes CASSDTGRVEHF.

The rearrangement links TRBV2 to TRBJ2-5, with TRBD2 matching 13 bases. The CDR3 has 16 amino acids. The trim removed 3 bases at V and 5 bases at J, leaving 6 bases unmatched. CDR1 and CDR2 from the germline V gene are SNHLY and FYNNEI. CDR3 DNA sequence: TGTGCCAGCAGTGACGCCGGGACTAGCGGGATGGAGACCCAGTACTTC. This gives the protein CASSDAGTSGMETQYF.

V usage is TRBV16 and J usage is TRBJ1-4; D perhaps matches TRBD1 (5 bases). This CDR3 spans 15 amino acids. V was clipped by 4 bases and J by 8 bases, with 17 bases between them. Per the germline V gene, CDR1 is KGHSY and CDR2 is FQNENV. The CDR3 is CASSRMAPGEEKLFF. The CDR3 DNA sequence: TGTGCCAGCAGCCGAATGGCCCCGGGGGAGGAAAAACTGTTTTTT.

This chain connects TRBV5-1 to TRBJ1-4; 8 nucleotides align to TRBD1. J lost 7 bases, V lost 2 bases, and 1 base had no gene match. The CDR3 totals 13 residues. Germline V gene data show CDR1 as SGHRS and CDR2 as YFSETQ. This chain's CDR3 is CASSFGQGEKLFF. Written as DNA, the CDR3 is TGCGCCAGCAGCTTTGGACAGGGTGAAAAACTGTTTTTT.

This sequence joins TRBV6-7 and TRBJ2-7, with D perhaps TRBD2 (6 bases). TRBV6-7 is given ORF status, its function remaining uncertain. V lost 7 bases and J 2 bases, leaving 18 bases between the germline ends. CDR3 size: 15 residues. This chain's CDR3 is CASTMTLASAYEQYF. CDR3 in DNA: TGTGCCAGCACCATGACTCTAGCGAGTGCCTACGAGCAGTACTTC.